The 14 T cell receptor beta chains reported below all come from one sample, sequenced in a study of blood T cells in healthy people across ages. Sample-barcoded 5' priming and a J-beta primer mix drove a second PCR of about 6 to 12 cycles. TCRdb reprocessed the 5' RACE reads via MiXCR and lists one record per CDR3 protein. The sample shows about 800,000 distinct CDR3 sequences, roughly 25% of them seen only once. The sample also formed part of further work on T cells of mothers and their children.

The sample taken for sequencing was blood. The receptors shown here come from a boy aged 5 to 17 in good health.

This clonotype was counted between two and nine times. The V and J genes are TRBV12-3 or TRBV12-4 and TRBJ2-7; D call uncertain. This CDR3 spans 17 amino acids. Trimming removed 2 bases at V and 0 bases at J, with 17 bases between. CDR3 nucleotides: TGTGCCAGCAGTTTATATATGGTCGGACGGGCCTCCTACGAGCAGTACTTC. Translation: CASSLYMVGRASYEQYF.

This clonotype was detected many times. The chain combines TRBV20-1 with TRBJ2-1, with D possibly matching TRBD1 (6 bases). This CDR3 spans 18 amino acids. Germline loops: CDR1 DFQATT, CDR2 SNEGSKA (reference sequence). V lost 4 bases and J 0 bases, leaving 22 bases between the germline ends. The CDR3 DNA follows: TGCAGTGCTACTTGGGGACATCTCGAGGGGAGCTCCTACAATGAGCAGTTCTTC. As protein: CSATWGHLEGSSYNEQFF.

This clonotype has only a few counts. In DNA form, the CDR3 reads TGCAGCGTTGGGAACAGGGGAGACAGCTCCTACAATGAGCAGTTCTTC. Translation: CSVGNRGDSSYNEQFF. The rearrangement uses TRBV29-1 and TRBJ2-1; TRBD1 aligns across 7 bases. This CDR3 is 16 amino acids long. CDR1 is SQVTM, CDR2 ANQGSEA, per germline. V lost 4 bases to trimming and J lost 0 bases; unmatched junction nucleotides: 9.

This clonotype was seen only a few times. V gene TRBV12-3 or TRBV12-4 combines with J gene TRBJ2-4, with a possible D match to TRBD1 (7 bases). CDR3 length equals 20 residues. V lost 2 bases, J lost 0 bases, and 23 bases lay in between. The DNA of the CDR3 is TGTGCCAGCAGTTTATTAGGAGGAGGGACAGCCGATTTAGCCAAAAACATTCAGTACTTC. This gives the protein CASSLLGGGTADLAKNIQYF.

The rearrangement uses TRBV5-1 and TRBJ2-3, with 8 bases matching TRBD1. Germline V gene data show CDR1 as SGHRS and CDR2 as YFSETQ. CDR3 length: 17 amino acids. Unmatched junction bases numbered 12, after V lost 4 bases and J lost 2 bases. Here the CDR3 DNA reads TGCGCCAGCAGCGTCTACCCCGGGACAGGCACCACAGATACGCAGTATTTT. Its protein product is CASSVYPGTGTTDTQYF.

As regards this clonotype: One junction end disagrees with the germline gene, perhaps due to a read error. This rearrangement joins TRBV29-1 to TRBJ2-4, with D possibly being TRBD1 (5 bases). The CDR3 sequence is 13 residues long. The germline CDR1 and CDR2 sequences are SQVTM and ANQGSEA. The CDR3 DNA reads TGCAGCGTCCTGGACAAAGCCAAAAACACTCAGTACTTC. Protein sequence: CSVLDKAKNTQYF.

This clonotype was counted between two and nine times. This sequence joins TRBV4-2 and TRBJ2-5; the D is unclear. V dropped 1 base and J dropped 0 bases, with 12 bases sitting between them. This CDR3 spans 16 amino acids. CDR1 and CDR2 from the germline V gene are LGHNA and YNFKEQ. The CDR3 region is CASSQVSTTYQETQYF. In DNA, the CDR3 is TGTGCCAGCAGCCAAGTCTCGACGACGTACCAAGAGACCCAGTACTTC.

The chain uses TRBV12-3 or TRBV12-4 and TRBJ1-3; the D gene is possibly TRBD1 (6 bases). V lost 6 bases and J lost 0, with 15 bases in between. The CDR3 extends over 16 amino acids. As DNA, the CDR3 is TGTGCCAGCAGAACGACGGACAGACCCTCTGGAAACACCATATATTTT. Translation: CASRTTDRPSGNTIYF.

In this sample, this clonotype turned up a few times. The chain joins TRBV7-9 to TRBJ2-1, with a tentative D call TRBD2 (6 bases). CDR1 and CDR2 from the germline V gene are SEHNR and FQNEAQ (reference sequence). This CDR3 contains 13 residues. With 5 bases removed from V and 7 bases from J, the gap between germline ends came to 12 bases. The CDR3 nucleotides read TGTGCCAGCAGCCCCCCGACTAGAAATGAGCAGTTCTTC. Translation gives CASSPPTRNEQFF. Full variable domain (rest looked up from reference TRBV7-9 and TRBJ2-1): DTGVSQNPRHKITKRGQNVTFRCDPISEHNRLYWYRQTLGQGPEFLTYFQNEAQLEKSRLLSDRFSAERPKGSFSTLEIQRTEQGDSAMYLCASSPPTRNEQFFGPGTRLTVL.

The chain uses TRBV4-2 and TRBJ2-7; 9 bases are shared with TRBD2. The CDR3 has 16 residues. Germline V gene sequence: CDR1 LGHNA, CDR2 YNFKEQ. V gave up 1 base and J gave up 4 bases; unmatched junction bases: 8. The CDR3 here is CASSQGGASGIYEQYF. The CDR3 DNA sequence: TGTGCCAGCAGCCAAGGGGGGGCTAGCGGGATTTACGAGCAGTACTTC.

This clonotype has a single count. This chain connects TRBV3-1 to TRBJ1-1, with D maybe TRBD1 (5 bases). Germline V gives CDR1 LGHDT, CDR2 YNNKEL (reference sequence). Trimming removed 4 bases at V and 8 bases at J, with 14 bases between. The CDR3 is 13 amino acids. This CDR3 reads CASSPSREPEAFF. CDR3 coding DNA: TGTGCCAGCAGCCCTTCCAGGGAACCCGAAGCTTTCTTT.

The V gene is TRBV6-2 or TRBV6-3, the J gene TRBJ1-1; D may be TRBD1 (5 bases). This CDR3 spans 13 amino acids. The V gene lost 5 bases and the J gene lost 1 base, with 8 bases spanning the gap. CDR1 is MNHEY, CDR2 SVGEGT, per germline. DNA of the CDR3: TGTGCCAGCAGTACCAGGGAGAACACTGAAGCTTTCTTT. Translating gives CASSTRENTEAFF.

The genes are TRBV15 and TRBJ2-1; D remains ambiguous. V shed 1 base and J shed 4 bases, with 17 bases lying between them. CDR1 is LNHNV, CDR2 YYDKDF, per germline (reference sequence). CDR3 length: 17 residues. The CDR3 DNA sequence: TGTGCCACCAGCAGAGTTTATACATCAGGAGCTTACAATGAGCAGTTCTTC. Translation: CATSRVYTSGAYNEQFF.

This clonotype was counted ten times or more. The CDR3 nucleotides are TGCAGTGCTAGAGACTTTGGGCAGGCCCAATCACCCCTCCACTTT. Translated: CSARDFGQAQSPLHF. The rearrangement uses TRBV20-1 and TRBJ1-6; D unclear. Germline loops: CDR1 DFQATT, CDR2 SNEGSKA (reference sequence). Trimming pared 0 bases from V and 10 bases from J, leaving 16 bases between. The CDR3 is 15 residues long.